What follows are 18 T cell receptor beta chains derived from one specimen sequenced in a study of blood T cell repertoires in COVID-19. Using immunoSEQ multiplex PCR, the repertoire was profiled, and TCRdb retains in-frame clones only, with some absent. The sample has roughly 52,000 clones, about nine tenths seen once. Sequencing was done on a sample of peripheral blood. These receptors were collected from a man aged 60 to 75 with active COVID-19.

This chain uses TRBV14 with TRBJ1-1; D gene ambiguous. The CDR3 is 13 amino acids. The V gene's germline CDR1 is SGHDN and CDR2 FVKESK. V was shortened by 0 bases and J by 10 bases, with 12 bases between the two germline ends. The CDR3 spells CASSQDSLGGAFF. The CDR3 nucleotides read TGTGCCAGCAGCCAAGACTCCCTTGGCGGAGCTTTCTTT.

V gene TRBV4-1 combines with J gene TRBJ1-2; D might be TRBD1 (6 bases). V was clipped by 4 bases and J by 1 base, with 19 bases between them. The length of the CDR3 is 17 residues. Germline CDR1 and CDR2: MGHRA and YSYEKL. Written as DNA, the CDR3 is TGCGCCAGCAGCCCCAGCCAGGGACAAGTAGTTAACTATGGCTACACCTTC. Amino acid sequence: CASSPSQGQVVNYGYTF.

This chain's CDR3 is CASSLLRETQYF. The CDR3 nucleotides are TGTGCCAGCAGTTTATTGCGGGAGACCCAGTACTTC. The chain recombines TRBV27 with TRBJ2-5; D call uncertain. CDR3 length: 12 residues. V was clipped by 1 base and J by 5 bases, with 5 bases between them. From germline, CDR1 is MNHEY and CDR2 SMNVEV (reference sequence).

This chain joins TRBV5-1 and TRBJ2-2; 15 bases are a match to TRBD2. Germline trimming cut 4 bases from V and 6 bases from J; bases unmatched to any gene: 16. Germline V CDR1 and CDR2: SGHRS, YFSETQ. The CDR3 sequence is 20 residues long. CDR3 amino acids: CASSVTGLAGGPLVSGELFF. In nucleotides, the CDR3 is TGCGCCAGCAGCGTGACAGGACTAGCGGGAGGGCCTTTAGTGTCCGGGGAGCTGTTTTTT.

A few counts support this clone. The chain uses TRBV10-1 and TRBJ2-7, with a possible D match to TRBD1 (6 bases). Trimming removed 2 bases at V and 3 bases at J, with 8 bases between. Germline values: CDR1 WNHNN, CDR2 SYGVQD (reference sequence). This CDR3 region has 13 residues. The CDR3 reads CASSEQGGYEQYF. Here the CDR3 DNA reads TGCGCCAGCAGTGAGCAAGGGGGCTACGAGCAGTACTTC.

This clone was detected once. CDR3 sequence reads: CASSHPVGGDGNTIYF. The CDR3 DNA follows: TGCGCCAGCAGCCACCCGGTCGGGGGAGACGGAAACACCATATATTTT. The chain links TRBV4-1 to TRBJ1-3; the D gene is possibly TRBD1 (5 bases). The CDR3 spans 16 residues. Germline V gene sequence: CDR1 MGHRA, CDR2 YSYEKL. Trimming removed 3 bases from V and 4 bases from J, with 16 bases in between.

V is TRBV6-4 and J is TRBJ2-1; 8 bases map to TRBD2. This CDR3 contains 16 residues. The ends lost 2 bases at V and 8 bases at J; junction bases unmatched: 11. The germline V gene has CDR1 MRHNA and CDR2 SNTAGT. CDR3 in amino acids: CASSDIRAGGIDEQFF. The DNA for the CDR3 is TGTGCCAGCAGTGACATAAGGGCGGGAGGAATAGATGAGCAGTTCTTC.

The chain carries TRBV12-5 and TRBJ2-7, with 14 bases that match TRBD2. The CDR3 covers 18 residues. The V segment lost 4 bases and the J segment 2 bases; nucleotides outside the gene matches: 10. Looked up from germline, CDR1 is LGHNT and CDR2 is FRNRAP. The CDR3: CASGWAGTSGREAYEQYF. The DNA of the CDR3 is TGTGCTAGTGGTTGGGCCGGGACTAGCGGGAGAGAGGCCTACGAGCAGTACTTC. The full variable domain, with the rest looked up from reference TRBV12-5 and TRBJ2-7, is DARVTQTPRHKVTEMGQEVTMRCQPILGHNTVFWYRQTMMQGLELLAYFRNRAPLDDSGMPKDRFSAEMPDATLATLKIQPSEPRDSAVYFCASGWAGTSGREAYEQYFGPGTRLTVT.

This chain joins TRBV9 and TRBJ2-7; the match to TRBD1 covers 8 bases. The germline V gene has CDR1 SGDLS and CDR2 YYNGEE. The length of the CDR3 is 18 residues. J gave up 5 bases and V 4 bases, and 20 bases lay outside the gene matches. The CDR3 DNA follows: TGTGCCAGCAGCCGAACAATGGAGGGGGACAGGTGGAGGGACGAGCAGTACTTC. This encodes CASSRTMEGDRWRDEQYF.

Only a few counts were recorded for this clone. The chain has TRBV24-1 and TRBJ2-5, with 7 nucleotides matching TRBD1. CDR1 and CDR2 from the germline V gene are KGHDR and SFDVKD. The CDR3 contains 15 residues. Trimming removed 2 bases from V and 5 bases from J; junction bases left unmatched: 7. This CDR3 reads CATSDSGQSTETQYF. The CDR3 DNA sequence: TGTGCCACCAGTGATTCGGGACAGTCTACGGAGACCCAGTACTTC.

This clone was seen a single time. This chain uses TRBV6-5 with TRBJ2-7, with 10 bases that match TRBD1. Trimming at V came to 5 bases and at J to 2 bases, leaving 3 bases not matched to a gene. This CDR3 is 14 amino acids long. CDR1 and CDR2 from the germline V gene are MNHEY and SVGAGI. The CDR3 DNA reads as TGTGCCAGCAGTCGGACAGGGGGGGCCTACGAGCAGTACTTC. Protein sequence: CASSRTGGAYEQYF.

This rearrangement joins TRBV7-6 to TRBJ2-2; 8 bases map to TRBD1. This CDR3 has 15 amino acids. Trimming at V came to 4 bases and at J to 3 bases, leaving 4 bases not matched to a gene. Germline V gene lookup returns CDR1 SGHVS and CDR2 FNYEAQ. The CDR3 bases are TGTGCCAGCAGCTCCAGGGGGCAAGACACCGGGGAGCTGTTTTTT. It specifies CASSSRGQDTGELFF. The whole variable domain, remainder taken from reference TRBV7-6 and TRBJ2-2, is GAGVSQSPRYKVTKRGQDVALRCDPISGHVSLYWYRQALGQGPEFLTYFNYEAQQDKSGLPNDRFSAERPEGSISTLTIQRTEQRDSAMYRCASSSRGQDTGELFFGEGSRLTVL.

Points on this clone: The junction does not match germline at one end; this may be a read error. The chain uses TRBV2 and TRBJ2-7, with a tentative D call TRBD2 (6 bases). The CDR3 has 14 residues. Germline CDR1 SNHLY, CDR2 FYNNEI. The CDR3 sequence: CASSGSSAFYEQCF. The CDR3 bases are TGTGCCAGCAGTGGATCTAGCGCCTTCTACGAGCAGTGCTTC.

V gene TRBV19 combines with J gene TRBJ1-1; tentatively, D is TRBD1 (5 bases). CDR1 is LNHDA, CDR2 SQIVND, per germline (reference sequence). V lost 6 bases and J 0 bases, leaving 14 bases between the germline ends. This CDR3 region has 15 residues. CDR3 sequence reads: CASRPLEGLNTEAFF. For the CDR3, the DNA is TGTGCCAGTAGACCCTTGGAGGGGCTGAACACTGAAGCTTTCTTT. The full variable domain, with the rest looked up from reference TRBV19 and TRBJ1-1, is DGGITQSPKYLFRKEGQNVTLSCEQNLNHDAMYWYRQDPGQGLRLIYYSQIVNDFQKGDIAEGYSVSREKKESFPLTVTSAQKNPTAFYLCASRPLEGLNTEAFFGQGTRLTVV.

The chain recombines TRBV29-1 with TRBJ2-7, with 8 bases aligning to TRBD1. Losses at the gene ends were 4 bases for V and 2 bases for J; bases not matched to a gene: 7. This CDR3 spans 14 amino acids. Germline V CDR1 and CDR2: SQVTM, ANQGSEA. The CDR3 DNA reads TGCAGCGTTGGGTCGGACAGGGAGACCTACGAGCAGTACTTC. As protein: CSVGSDRETYEQYF.

This clone was detected once. The V and J genes are TRBV6-4 and TRBJ2-5, with 12 nucleotides matching TRBD2. Per the germline V gene, CDR1 is MRHNA and CDR2 is SNTAGT. V gave up 2 bases and J gave up 4 bases; unmatched junction bases: 8. The CDR3 consists of 17 residues. The CDR3 loop reads CASSDDGASGRGETQYF. CDR3 coding DNA: TGTGCCAGCAGTGACGATGGAGCTAGCGGGAGGGGAGAGACCCAGTACTTC.

The genes are TRBV7-6 and TRBJ2-2; 10 bases line up with TRBD2. Unmatched junction bases numbered 3, after V lost 5 bases and J lost 3 bases. The CDR3 length is 15 residues. Germline V lookup: CDR1 SGHVS, CDR2 FNYEAQ. The CDR3 bases are TGTGCCAGCAGCCCGGGACTAGCGTACACCGGGGAGCTGTTTTTT. Translating it yields CASSPGLAYTGELFF. The variable domain in full, completed from reference TRBV7-6 and TRBJ2-2, reads GAGVSQSPRYKVTKRGQDVALRCDPISGHVSLYWYRQALGQGPEFLTYFNYEAQQDKSGLPNDRFSAERPEGSISTLTIQRTEQRDSAMYRCASSPGLAYTGELFFGEGSRLTVL.

V gene TRBV15 combines with J gene TRBJ1-5; TRBD1 matches at 8 bases. Trimming removed 1 base from V and 0 bases from J; junction bases left unmatched: 8. In germline, CDR1 is LNHNV, CDR2 YYDKDF (reference sequence). The CDR3 is 18 residues long. Written as DNA, the CDR3 is TGTGCCACCAGCAGAGGAAGGGACAGGCATTATAGCAATCAGCCCCAGCATTTT. Protein: CATSRGRDRHYSNQPQHF.